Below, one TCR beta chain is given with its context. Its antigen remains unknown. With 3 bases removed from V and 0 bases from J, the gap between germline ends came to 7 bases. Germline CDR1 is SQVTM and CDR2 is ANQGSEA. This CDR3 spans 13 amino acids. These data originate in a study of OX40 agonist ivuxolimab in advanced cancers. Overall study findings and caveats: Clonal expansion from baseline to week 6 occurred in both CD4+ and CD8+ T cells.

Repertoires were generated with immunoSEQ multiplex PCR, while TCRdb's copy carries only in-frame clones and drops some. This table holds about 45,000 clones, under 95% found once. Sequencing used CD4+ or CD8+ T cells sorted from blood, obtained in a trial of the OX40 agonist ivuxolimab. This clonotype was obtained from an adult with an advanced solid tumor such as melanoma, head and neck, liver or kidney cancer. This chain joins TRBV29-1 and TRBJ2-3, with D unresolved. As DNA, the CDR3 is TGCAGCGTTGAGTCTCCCAGCACAGATACGCAGTATTTT. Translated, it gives CSVESPSTDTQYF.